The 26 T cell receptor beta chains below all came from one sample that was sequenced in a study of blood T cell repertoires in COVID-19. The protocol was immunoSEQ multiplex PCR, while the TCRdb copy is restricted to in-frame clones and leaves out a portion. The sample has hundreds of thousands of clones, 88% seen once. Specimen: PBMCs or T cells enriched from blood (not recorded which). The receptors shown here come from a woman younger than 45 who had recovered from COVID-19.

This sequence joins TRBV5-4 and TRBJ2-7; D might be TRBD2 (6 bases). CDR1 and CDR2 from the germline V gene are SGHNT and YYREEE (reference sequence). The CDR3 spans 14 residues. V was clipped by 3 bases and J by 2 bases, with 12 bases between them. The CDR3 coding sequence is TGTGCCAGCAGCTCCGGGGGATTCCCCTACGAGCAGTACTTC. It translates to CASSSGGFPYEQYF.

This sequence joins TRBV7-6 and TRBJ1-1, with 8 bases identical to TRBD1. After removal of 1 base from V and 0 bases from J, the junction contained 7 bases not matched to a gene. The CDR3 is 17 residues long. From germline, CDR1 is SGHVS and CDR2 FNYEAQ. In nucleotides, the CDR3 is TGTGCCAGCAGCTTAGTCGGAACAGGGGGGATGAACACTGAAGCTTTCTTT. It encodes CASSLVGTGGMNTEAFF.

In DNA, the CDR3 is TGTGCCTGGACCCGGGGGAACACCATATATTTT. It specifies CAWTRGNTIYF. The rearrangement links TRBV30 to TRBJ1-3; D might be TRBD1 (5 bases). V was pared by 4 bases and J by 7 bases, with 8 bases between. Germline V gene lookup returns CDR1 GTSNPN and CDR2 SVGIG (reference sequence). The CDR3 spans 11 residues.

J is TRBJ1-6 and V is TRBV6-5, with D perhaps TRBD1 (5 bases). V was pared by 7 bases and J by 7 bases, with 17 bases between. This CDR3 has 15 amino acids. Germline lookup yields CDR1 MNHEY and CDR2 SVGAGI. DNA for the CDR3: TGTGCCAGCACTTCCGGACACCCGAGAAATTCACCCCTCCACTTT. Translating gives CASTSGHPRNSPLHF.

The rearrangement uses TRBV27 and TRBJ1-1; TRBD1 matches 7 bases. V dropped 4 bases and J dropped 0; count of bases not matched to a gene: 8. The CDR3 is made up of 16 amino acids. Germline V CDR1 and CDR2: MNHEY, SMNVEV (reference sequence). CDR3 coding DNA: TGTGCCAGCAGTTCCCAGACAGGGACCATGAACACTGAAGCTTTCTTT. As protein: CASSSQTGTMNTEAFF.

The rearrangement links TRBV9 to TRBJ1-5, with D uncertain. The germline gives CDR1 SGDLS, CDR2 YYNGEE. The CDR3 runs to 13 residues. Trimming shortened V by 0 bases and J by 10 bases, and 11 bases separated the two germline ends. The DNA of the CDR3 is TGTGCCAGCAGCGTAGGAGGGTCGTCACCCCAGCATTTT. This encodes CASSVGGSSPQHF.

V gene TRBV30 combines with J gene TRBJ1-5; TRBD1 agrees at 8 bases. Germline V gene sequence: CDR1 GTSNPN, CDR2 SVGIG (reference sequence). This CDR3 contains 13 residues. V shed 5 bases, J shed 4 bases, and the junction held 4 bases outside the gene matches. The DNA for the CDR3 is TGTGCCTGGGCGGGACAGGTTAATCAGCCCCAGCATTTT. The encoded protein is CAWAGQVNQPQHF.

The J gene is TRBJ2-7, the V gene TRBV7-2, with 8 bases fitting TRBD1. Germline assignment: CDR1 SGHTA and CDR2 FQGNSA. The CDR3 sequence is 15 residues long. Trimming at V came to 0 bases and at J to 6 bases, leaving 7 bases not matched to a gene. CDR3 sequence reads: CASSLASQGASEQYF. CDR3 DNA: TGTGCCAGCAGCTTAGCGTCCCAGGGGGCCAGCGAGCAGTACTTC.

The chain links TRBV10-3 to TRBJ2-3, with 10 positions matching TRBD2. V trimming: 1 base; J trimming: 0 bases; junction bases outside the gene matches: 10. The CDR3 totals 19 residues. Germline values: CDR1 ENHRY, CDR2 SYGVKD. In DNA form, the CDR3 reads TGTGCCATCAGTGAGTTCTACTCGGAACTAGCGGGAAGCACAGATACGCAGTATTTT. It encodes CAISEFYSELAGSTDTQYF.

The chain is built from TRBV7-3 and TRBJ1-6; D may be TRBD1 (5 bases). The germline V gene has CDR1 SGHTA and CDR2 FQGTGA. V lost 1 base to trimming and J lost 10 bases, with 14 bases between them. CDR3 length: 15 amino acids. CDR3 nucleotide sequence: TGTGCCAGCAGCTTAATGGCAGGGTCAGGCTCACCCCTCCACTTT. It yields the protein CASSLMAGSGSPLHF. Looking up the rest from reference TRBV7-3 and TRBJ1-6 gives the full variable domain: GAGVSQTPSNKVTEKGKYVELRCDPISGHTALYWYRQSLGQGPEFLIYFQGTGAADDSGLPNDRFFAVRPEGSVSTLKIQRTERGDSAVYLCASSLMAGSGSPLHFGNGTRLTVT.

There are a few counts of this clone. V is TRBV7-6 and J is TRBJ2-7; D gene ambiguous. The CDR3 runs 13 residues. The V end was cut by 6 bases, the J end by 3 bases, with 12 bases between. In germline, CDR1 is SGHVS, CDR2 FNYEAQ. The CDR3 DNA is TGTGCCAGCAGTCCGGGTCCTAACTACGAGCAGTACTTC. Translation: CASSPGPNYEQYF.

The chain recombines TRBV7-3 with TRBJ2-3; D is unclear. Trimming shortened V by 4 bases and J by 4 bases, and 12 bases separated the two germline ends. CDR3 length: 14 amino acids. The germline gives CDR1 SGHTA, CDR2 FQGTGA. The CDR3 DNA follows: TGTGCCAGCAGCTCCCAGGCCTACGCAGATACGCAGTATTTT. Translating it yields CASSSQAYADTQYF. Variable domain in full (rest from reference TRBV7-3 and TRBJ2-3): GAGVSQTPSNKVTEKGKYVELRCDPISGHTALYWYRQSLGQGPEFLIYFQGTGAADDSGLPNDRFFAVRPEGSVSTLKIQRTERGDSAVYLCASSSQAYADTQYFGPGTRLTVL.

This chain links TRBV27 with TRBJ2-7, with TRBD2 identical over 14 bases. The V and J ends lost 6 bases and 3 bases, in that order; junction bases with no gene match: 10. Germline V gene sequence: CDR1 MNHEY, CDR2 SMNVEV (reference sequence). This CDR3 is 17 amino acids long. CDR3 in DNA: TGTGCCAGCAGCCGGACTAGCGGGAGGTTACTCTACTACGAGCAGTACTTC. This codes for CASSRTSGRLLYYEQYF.

This clone was detected only once. This rearrangement joins TRBV7-9 to TRBJ2-2; D is possibly TRBD2 (5 bases). The V end lost 5 bases, the J end lost 0 bases, and 16 bases lay between the germline ends. Per the germline V gene, CDR1 is SEHNR and CDR2 is FQNEAQ (reference sequence). The CDR3 spans 17 residues. CDR3 nucleotide sequence: TGTGCCAGCAGCCTTGACATTGCGGGTCCGAACACCGGGGAGCTGTTTTTT. This encodes CASSLDIAGPNTGELFF.

V is TRBV13 and J is TRBJ2-1, with 12 bases identical to TRBD2. There are 20 residues in the CDR3. Per germline, CDR1 PRHDT and CDR2 FYEKMQ (reference sequence). The junction had 15 bases not matched to a gene; V was cut back by 2 bases and J by 4 bases. CDR3 sequence reads: CASSLITRLAGGPQYNEQFF. The CDR3 nucleotides read TGTGCCAGCAGCTTAATAACTCGGCTAGCGGGAGGGCCTCAGTACAATGAGCAGTTCTTC.

The chain carries TRBV12-3 or TRBV12-4 and TRBJ2-1; 11 positions agree with TRBD1. After removal of 6 bases from V and 9 bases from J, the junction contained 4 bases not matched to a gene. The CDR3 extends over 13 amino acids. CDR3 amino acids: CASSLDRGREQFF. CDR3 sequence (DNA): TGTGCCAGCAGCTTGGACAGGGGGCGTGAGCAGTTCTTC.

The chain links TRBV5-1 to TRBJ1-1; TRBD1 might be the D (5 bases). The length of the CDR3 is 13 residues. Trimming took off 2 bases at V and 1 base at J, with 6 bases between the two ends. Germline V CDR1 and CDR2: SGHRS, YFSETQ. In DNA, the CDR3 is TGCGCCAGCAGCTTCGACAGGAACACTGAAGCTTTCTTT. It is translated as CASSFDRNTEAFF.

Only one count was recorded for this clone. The V call is TRBV6-5, the J call TRBJ2-3, with 12 bases matching TRBD2. Trimming at V came to 0 bases and at J to 5 bases, leaving 3 bases not matched to a gene. Looked up from germline, CDR1 is MNHEY and CDR2 is SVGAGI. The CDR3 totals 16 residues. The CDR3 nucleotides read TGTGCCAGCAGTTACTCGCCTAGCGGGGGGGTAGATACGCAGTATTTT. It encodes CASSYSPSGGVDTQYF.

This chain links TRBV2 with TRBJ2-7, with TRBD1 matching 7 bases. Per germline, CDR1 SNHLY and CDR2 FYNNEI. The junction had 9 bases not matched to a gene; V was cut back by 6 bases and J by 4 bases. The CDR3 is made up of 14 amino acids. CDR3 residues: CASSEQGKGYEQYF. DNA of the CDR3: TGTGCCAGCAGCGAACAGGGGAAGGGGTACGAGCAGTACTTC.

This clone appeared once. The chain links TRBV4-2 to TRBJ2-2; 7 bases match TRBD2. The CDR3 covers 16 residues. Unmatched junction bases numbered 6, after V lost 1 base and J lost 4 bases. Per germline, CDR1 LGHNA and CDR2 YNFKEQ. CDR3 in DNA: TGTGCCAGCAGCCAAGGGGAGAGACTAGCCACCGGGGAGCTGTTTTTT. Encoded protein: CASSQGERLATGELFF.

V usage is TRBV2 and J usage is TRBJ1-1; 8 bases line up with TRBD1. The CDR3 has 13 amino acids. The germline CDR1 and CDR2 sequences are SNHLY and FYNNEI. J gave up 6 bases and V 6 bases, and 6 bases lay outside the gene matches. CDR3 protein: CASSPQGDSEAFF. The CDR3 DNA reads TGTGCCAGCAGCCCACAGGGGGACTCTGAAGCTTTCTTT.

V gene TRBV7-9 combines with J gene TRBJ2-7; D is uncertain. Trimming shortened V by 7 bases and J by 1 base, and 8 bases separated the two germline ends. The CDR3 has 12 residues. In germline, CDR1 is SEHNR, CDR2 FQNEAQ (reference sequence). The chain's CDR3 is CASTDISYEQYF. CDR3 bases: TGTGCCAGCACCGACATTTCCTACGAGCAGTACTTC. Together with reference TRBV7-9 and TRBJ2-7, the CDR3 gives the full variable domain: DTGVSQNPRHKITKRGQNVTFRCDPISEHNRLYWYRQTLGQGPEFLTYFQNEAQLEKSRLLSDRFSAERPKGSFSTLEIQRTEQGDSAMYLCASTDISYEQYFGPGTRLTVT.

CDR3: CASRVQGYTEAFF. CDR3 DNA: TGTGCCAGCAGGGTACAGGGGTACACTGAAGCTTTCTTT. This chain connects TRBV7-2 to TRBJ1-1; 7 positions match TRBD1. Germline lookup yields CDR1 SGHTA and CDR2 FQGNSA. This CDR3 spans 13 amino acids. V was pared by 6 bases and J by 3 bases, with 4 bases of the junction left unmatched.

The V and J genes are TRBV18 and TRBJ1-6; possibly TRBD1 for D (5 bases). From germline, CDR1 is KGHSH and CDR2 LQKENI. With 2 bases removed from V and 7 bases from J, the gap between germline ends came to 12 bases. The CDR3 is made up of 15 amino acids. CDR3 sequence reads: CASSPETERNSPLHF. The CDR3 DNA reads TGTGCCAGCTCACCAGAGACAGAACGAAATTCACCCCTCCACTTT.

CDR3 bases: TGCGCCAGCAGCTACAGCCCGAAGGTATCCTACGAGCAGTACTTC. Translated: CASSYSPKVSYEQYF. J is TRBJ2-7 and V is TRBV5-1; D is ambiguous. The V and J ends lost 3 bases and 1 base respectively, with 14 bases between them. Looked up from germline, CDR1 is SGHRS and CDR2 is YFSETQ. This CDR3 has 15 amino acids. Together with reference TRBV5-1 and TRBJ2-7, the CDR3 gives the full variable domain: KAGVTQTPRYLIKTRGQQVTLSCSPISGHRSVSWYQQTPGQGLQFLFEYFSETQRNKGNFPGRFSGRQFSNSRSEMNVSTLELGDSALYLCASSYSPKVSYEQYFGPGTRLTVT.

The rearrangement joins TRBV12-3 or TRBV12-4 to TRBJ1-2; possibly TRBD1 for D (5 bases). This CDR3 has 13 amino acids. Trimming cost V 1 base and J 4 bases, with 7 bases left between them. The DNA for the CDR3 is TGTGCCAGCAGTTTAGGCAGGGCCTATGGCTACACCTTC. It is translated as CASSLGRAYGYTF.